Detailed here is one T cell receptor (beta chain). Its antigen is currently unknown. Naive-designated CD8 cells lacked CD45RO, were positively enriched for CCR7, and omitted terminally differentiated effector memory CD45RA+ cells. The sample is drawn from a study of shared clonotypes between healthy human individuals. Turning to the study itself: CD4 naive and memory got three plates each, CD8 naive two, CD8 memory one. Broader study findings: The donor pool, a small one, limited the genetic and exposure-history diversity represented. The naive CD4 repertoires of several donors were compared, and around 5% of clonotypes were shared. Measured sharing among donors was expected to vary with sequencing depth.

Produced via immunoSEQ multiplex PCR; TCRdb's table is partial and in-frame only. The sample holds nearly 600,000 clones, roughly 95% seen once. Germline V gene data show CDR1 as SNHLY and CDR2 as FYNNEI. The CDR3 loop spans 15 amino acids. Germline trimming cut 7 bases from V and 2 bases from J; bases unmatched to any gene: 4. The specimen was naive CD8+ T cells sorted from blood. This clonotype was obtained from a woman aged 30 to 39 in good health. This sequence joins TRBV2 and TRBJ2-3, with 12 bases identical to TRBD2. This CDR3 reads CASKWTSGTTDTQYF. CDR3 DNA: TGTGCCAGCAAGTGGACTAGCGGGACCACAGATACGCAGTATTTT.